This is a list of T cell receptor beta chains from one sample in a study of identical twins. In TCRdb, the 5' RACE reads were re-called with MiXCR into one record per CDR3 protein. The profile shows 460,000 or so distinct CDR3 sequences, about 14% of them singletons. This same sample was also taken into another study, of yellow fever vaccine responses in identical twins.

The specimen was CD4+ T cells sorted from blood. Every receptor here comes from a woman younger than 30 in good health. Both conserved end residues are part of each CDR3. Each record gives: clone size, D gene, J gene, V gene, CDR3 DNA, CDR3 protein. D genes are given only for firm matches. The listing skips clone size in some rows; elsewhere it reads once, few, many or a size class.

abundance: few; d_gene: TRBD2; j_gene: TRBJ2-2; v_gene: TRBV20-1; CDR3nt: TGCAGTGCTAGAGAGAGGGCGAGGTTGGGAGCGGGGCCCGGGGAGCTGTTTTTT; CDR3aa: CSARERARLGAGPGELFF
abundance: few; d_gene: TRBD2; j_gene: TRBJ2-3; v_gene: TRBV10-3; CDR3nt: TGTGCCATCAGTCGTACTAGCGGGGGGGCCGGAGATACGCAGTATTTT; CDR3aa: CAISRTSGGAGDTQYF
abundance: NA; d_gene: NA; j_gene: TRBJ2-3; v_gene: TRBV11-2; CDR3nt: TGTGCCAGCAGCTTTAGGTTGTACGGGATTACATCCACAGATACGCAGTATTTT; CDR3aa: CASSFRLYGITSTDTQYF
abundance: many; d_gene: TRBD2; j_gene: TRBJ2-3; v_gene: TRBV6-5; CDR3nt: TGTGCCAGCAGTTACTCGGGACTAGCGGGACCGGATACGCAGTATTTT; CDR3aa: CASSYSGLAGPDTQYF
abundance: NA; d_gene: TRBD2; j_gene: TRBJ2-5; v_gene: TRBV29-1; CDR3nt: TGCAGCGTGAGGGGACTAGCGGGAGACGGGGAGACCCAGTACTTC; CDR3aa: CSVRGLAGDGETQYF
abundance: many; d_gene: TRBD2; j_gene: TRBJ2-1; v_gene: TRBV7-9; CDR3nt: TGTGCCAGCAGCTCCAGACTAGCGGGAGAGGTGTTCTTC; CDR3aa: CASSSRLAGEVFF
abundance: NA; d_gene: TRBD1; j_gene: TRBJ2-6; v_gene: TRBV11-2; CDR3nt: TGTGCCAGCAGCAGACCGGGACAGGGATTTGGGGCCAACGTCCTGACTTTC; CDR3aa: CASSRPGQGFGANVLTF
abundance: NA; d_gene: TRBD1; j_gene: TRBJ2-1; v_gene: TRBV29-1; CDR3nt: TGCAGCGTCCGGGACAGGGGTGGAAATGAGCAGTTCTTC; CDR3aa: CSVRDRGGNEQFF
abundance: few; d_gene: NA; j_gene: TRBJ1-1; v_gene: TRBV5-1; CDR3nt: TGCGCCAGCACCCTTCAGGACGTTAACACTGAAGCTTTCTTT; CDR3aa: CASTLQDVNTEAFF
abundance: few; d_gene: NA; j_gene: TRBJ2-1; v_gene: TRBV28; CDR3nt: TGTGCCAGCAGTTTAAACCCCTATGAGCAGTTCTTC; CDR3aa: CASSLNPYEQFF
abundance: NA; d_gene: TRBD2; j_gene: TRBJ2-1; v_gene: TRBV24-1; CDR3nt: TGTGCCACCAGTGATTTGTCTAGCGGGAGTGTATTTGAGCAGTTCTTC; CDR3aa: CATSDLSSGSVFEQFF
abundance: NA; d_gene: NA; j_gene: TRBJ1-3; v_gene: TRBV3-1; CDR3nt: TGTGCCAGCAGTCCGGGACCTGGAAACACCATATATTTT; CDR3aa: CASSPGPGNTIYF
abundance: NA; d_gene: NA; j_gene: TRBJ2-2; v_gene: TRBV11-2; CDR3nt: TGTGCCAGCAGCTTAGCAGGGGCCGCAAACACCGGGGAGCTGTTTTTT; CDR3aa: CASSLAGAANTGELFF
abundance: few; d_gene: TRBD2; j_gene: TRBJ2-1; v_gene: TRBV4-2; CDR3nt: TGTGCCAGCAGCCTCGGGACTAGTCTAGACAATGAGCAGTTCTTC; CDR3aa: CASSLGTSLDNEQFF
abundance: NA; d_gene: TRBD1; j_gene: TRBJ2-5; v_gene: TRBV12-5; CDR3nt: TGTGCTAGTGGCCGTGGGACAGGAAGACTTTTGGAGACCCAGTACTTC; CDR3aa: CASGRGTGRLLETQYF
abundance: NA; d_gene: NA; j_gene: TRBJ2-3; v_gene: TRBV14; CDR3nt: TGTGCCAGCAGCCGGGCCCAGAGCACAGATACGCAGTATTTT; CDR3aa: CASSRAQSTDTQYF
abundance: many; d_gene: NA; j_gene: TRBJ2-1; v_gene: TRBV5-1; CDR3nt: TGCGCCAGCAGCTCGACAGGATTAACCTACAATGAGCAGTTCTTC; CDR3aa: CASSSTGLTYNEQFF
abundance: many; d_gene: TRBD1; j_gene: TRBJ1-5; v_gene: TRBV5-6; CDR3nt: TGTGCCAGCAGCTTCGGAGGGGGCGCGACCCAGCCCCAGCATTTT; CDR3aa: CASSFGGGATQPQHF
abundance: few; d_gene: NA; j_gene: TRBJ2-2; v_gene: TRBV3-1; CDR3nt: TGTGCCAGCAGCCAAGGCTGGACAACCCTCGCGCACACCGGGGAGCTGTTTTTT; CDR3aa: CASSQGWTTLAHTGELFF
abundance: many; d_gene: TRBD2; j_gene: TRBJ2-3; v_gene: TRBV29-1; CDR3nt: TGCAGCGTGGCAGCGGGAGCTGCAGATACGCAGTATTTT; CDR3aa: CSVAAGAADTQYF
abundance: NA; d_gene: NA; j_gene: TRBJ2-3; v_gene: TRBV20-1; CDR3nt: TGCAGTGCTAGAGAGTATGGCGGTAGCACAGATACGCAGTATTTT; CDR3aa: CSAREYGGSTDTQYF
abundance: few; d_gene: NA; j_gene: TRBJ2-5; v_gene: TRBV29-1; CDR3nt: TGCAGCGTGGTCCCTCGGGGGGCTAAAGAGACCCAGTACTTC; CDR3aa: CSVVPRGAKETQYF
abundance: few; d_gene: NA; j_gene: TRBJ1-2; v_gene: TRBV5-1; CDR3nt: TGCGCCAGCAGCTTGGGGGACGGTAACTATGGCTACACCTTC; CDR3aa: CASSLGDGNYGYTF
abundance: few; d_gene: NA; j_gene: TRBJ2-6; v_gene: TRBV4-1; CDR3nt: TGCGCCAGCAGCTCTCTCGACGGTACTGGGGCCAACGTCCTGACTTTC; CDR3aa: CASSSLDGTGANVLTF
abundance: few; d_gene: NA; j_gene: TRBJ1-5; v_gene: TRBV20-1; CDR3nt: TGCAGTGCTAGAGGCCCGGGGGGCGGTCAGCCCCAGCATTTT; CDR3aa: CSARGPGGGQPQHF
abundance: NA; d_gene: TRBD2; j_gene: TRBJ2-2; v_gene: TRBV3-1; CDR3nt: TGTGCCAGCAGCCAAGAAACGCGGGGGAAATTAGTCCGAACCGGGGAGCTGTTTTTT; CDR3aa: CASSQETRGKLVRTGELFF
abundance: few; d_gene: NA; j_gene: TRBJ2-5; v_gene: TRBV7-2; CDR3nt: TGTGCCAGCAGAGAGGGGTTGGGGACCCAGTACTTC; CDR3aa: CASREGLGTQYF
abundance: NA; d_gene: NA; j_gene: TRBJ1-2; v_gene: TRBV6-5; CDR3nt: TGTGCCAGCAGTTCCCCCGGGACCCCACGGGGCTATGGCTACACCTTC; CDR3aa: CASSSPGTPRGYGYTF
abundance: few; d_gene: TRBD2; j_gene: TRBJ2-5; v_gene: TRBV6-5; CDR3nt: TGTGCCAGCAGTTACTCGAGCCTAGCGGGGGATCAGACCCAGTACTTC; CDR3aa: CASSYSSLAGDQTQYF
abundance: NA; d_gene: TRBD2; j_gene: TRBJ2-3; v_gene: TRBV9; CDR3nt: TGTGCCAGCAGCGTAGGACTAGCGGGGGAAACTAGCACAGATACGCAGTATTTT; CDR3aa: CASSVGLAGETSTDTQYF
abundance: NA; d_gene: NA; j_gene: TRBJ2-2; v_gene: TRBV6-2/TRBV6-3; CDR3nt: TGTGCCAGCAGTTACCCCCGGGCGAACACCGGGGAGCTGTTTTTT; CDR3aa: CASSYPRANTGELFF
abundance: few; d_gene: NA; j_gene: TRBJ2-7; v_gene: TRBV6-5; CDR3nt: TGTGCCAGCAGTTACCTTCCCTCGTACGAGCAGTACTTC; CDR3aa: CASSYLPSYEQYF
abundance: few; d_gene: TRBD2; j_gene: TRBJ2-2; v_gene: TRBV12-3/TRBV12-4; CDR3nt: TGTGCCAGCAGTTTAGCGCGTTTTAGCGGGAGGTTTAACACCGGGGAGCTGTTTTTT; CDR3aa: CASSLARFSGRFNTGELFF
abundance: few; d_gene: TRBD1; j_gene: TRBJ2-2; v_gene: TRBV4-2; CDR3nt: TGTGCCAGCAGCCAGGGGGACAGGGCCGGCACCGGGGAGCTGTTTTTT; CDR3aa: CASSQGDRAGTGELFF
abundance: NA; d_gene: TRBD2; j_gene: TRBJ2-1; v_gene: TRBV24-1; CDR3nt: TGTGCCACCAGTCGTAGCGGGAGTGGGTACAATGAGCAGTTCTTC; CDR3aa: CATSRSGSGYNEQFF
abundance: NA; d_gene: NA; j_gene: TRBJ2-3; v_gene: TRBV7-2; CDR3nt: TGTGCCAGCAGCCTCCAGACTAGTCTGATGGATACGCAGTATTTT; CDR3aa: CASSLQTSLMDTQYF
abundance: NA; d_gene: NA; j_gene: TRBJ2-3; v_gene: TRBV29-1; CDR3nt: TGCAGCGTTGAGCCTGGCACAGATACGCAGTATTTT; CDR3aa: CSVEPGTDTQYF
abundance: NA; d_gene: NA; j_gene: TRBJ2-1; v_gene: TRBV7-9; CDR3nt: TGTGCCAGCAGCTTAATGACAGGCACCTACAATGAGCAGTTCTTC; CDR3aa: CASSLMTGTYNEQFF
abundance: NA; d_gene: NA; j_gene: TRBJ2-3; v_gene: TRBV6-1; CDR3nt: TGTGCCAGCACCGGTCTAGTCACAGATACGCAGTATTTT; CDR3aa: CASTGLVTDTQYF
abundance: NA; d_gene: NA; j_gene: TRBJ2-2; v_gene: TRBV14; CDR3nt: TGTGCCAGCAGCCAAGCACGGACAGCTCGCGGGGAGCTGTTTTTT; CDR3aa: CASSQARTARGELFF
abundance: NA; d_gene: NA; j_gene: TRBJ2-2; v_gene: TRBV4-3; CDR3nt: TGCGCCAGCAGCCAAGGGTTTGCCGGGGAGCTGTTTTTT; CDR3aa: CASSQGFAGELFF
abundance: NA; d_gene: TRBD2; j_gene: TRBJ2-3; v_gene: TRBV20-1; CDR3nt: TGCAGTGCCCTAGCGGGGGGCGGCTCTGATACGCAGTATTTT; CDR3aa: CSALAGGGSDTQYF
abundance: few; d_gene: NA; j_gene: TRBJ2-3; v_gene: TRBV6-2/TRBV6-3; CDR3nt: TGTGCCAGCAGTTACGGGGGAGTGGGCACAGATACGCAGTATTTT; CDR3aa: CASSYGGVGTDTQYF
abundance: NA; d_gene: TRBD2; j_gene: TRBJ2-7; v_gene: TRBV18; CDR3nt: TGTGCCAGCTCACCGGGACTAGCGGGGCACGAGCAGTACTTC; CDR3aa: CASSPGLAGHEQYF
abundance: few; d_gene: NA; j_gene: TRBJ2-7; v_gene: TRBV7-9; CDR3nt: TGTGCCAGCTCGTTCGGAGAGGAGCAGTACTTC; CDR3aa: CASSFGEEQYF